The present T cell receptor (beta chain) was sequenced within a study of blood T cell repertoires in COVID-19. In the study overall: Acute and convalescent COVID-19 specimens originated in the United States, Italy and Spain.

The age range of participants was about 18 to 100 years, with residence in 20 to 25 US areas. Grouping used clinical history reported by participants in a survey and questionnaire. Per the original methods: By means of reference gene primer amplification, nucleated cell counts were estimated. TCRdb's copy holds only in-frame clones and misses some; the assay was immunoSEQ multiplex PCR. D and trimming come from the DNA, and the V and J calls and clone size come from that table. The sample lists under 200,000 clones; roughly 82% were seen once. Germline CDR1 GTSNPN, CDR2 SVGIG (reference sequence). The CDR3 loop spans 15 amino acids. V lost 5 bases and J 0 bases, leaving 16 bases between the germline ends.

Sequenced input: PBMCs or T cells enriched from blood (not recorded which). This TCR was recovered from a woman aged 60-75 years with acute COVID-19. The chain joins TRBV30 to TRBJ1-1; TRBD1 might be the D (6 bases). CDR3 nucleotide sequence: TGTGCCTGGGGACAGTGGCGGGTCGTGAACACTGAAGCTTTCTTT. Translation gives CAWGQWRVVNTEAFF.